Presented here are 16 T cell receptor beta chains from one specimen sequenced in a study of blood T cell repertoires in COVID-19 (dated by TCRdb to the early 2020s). The method was the immunoSEQ multiplex PCR assay. Imported from immuneACCESS, the table was reduced by TCRdb to in-frame sequences with V and J called. These copies leave out some clones; in studies compared against another copy, an unresolved V gene accounts for under half, and the cause of the remainder is not known. The sample table contains 200,000 or so clones; only one count was recorded for approximately 89% of them. The top ten clonotypes cover approximately 2.3% of the sample. Input material: PBMCs or T cells enriched from blood (not recorded which). These receptors were collected from a woman between 40 and 50 years old with acute COVID-19.

The CDR3 reads CASSPTAQPSYGYTF. CDR3 DNA: TGTGCCAGTAGTCCCACTGCACAGCCGAGCTATGGCTACACCTTC. This chain joins TRBV19 and TRBJ1-2; D is uncertain. Germline V lookup: CDR1 LNHDA, CDR2 SQIVND (reference sequence). CDR3 length equals 15 residues. The V and J ends lost 5 bases and 4 bases respectively, with 17 bases between them.

This chain links TRBV7-2 with TRBJ1-5, with 7 bases lining up with TRBD1. The V gene end was trimmed by 4 bases and the J gene end by 5 bases; junction bases not matched to a gene: 2. Germline loops: CDR1 SGHTA, CDR2 FQGNSA. This CDR3 spans 13 amino acids. CDR3 nucleotide sequence: TGTGCCAGCAGCTGGGACAGAGATCAGCCCCAGCATTTT. It is translated as CASSWDRDQPQHF.

This chain uses TRBV20-1 with TRBJ2-1, with no clear D. Trimming pared 3 bases from V and 0 bases from J, leaving 12 bases between. The CDR3 has 15 amino acids. The germline gives CDR1 DFQATT, CDR2 SNEGSKA (reference sequence). Here the CDR3 DNA reads TGCAGTGCTAGTGAACTCCTTAGCTCCTACAATGAGCAGTTCTTC. Its translation: CSASELLSSYNEQFF.

The rearrangement joins TRBV5-1 to TRBJ2-1, with TRBD1 identical over 7 bases. Germline CDR1 reads SGHRS; CDR2 reads YFSETQ. This CDR3 is 16 amino acids long. V lost 2 bases to trimming and J lost 2 bases; unmatched junction nucleotides: 7. The CDR3 DNA is TGCGCCAGCAGCTTTCAGGGGGAACTAGCCTACAATGAGCAGTTCTTC. Its translation: CASSFQGELAYNEQFF.

The V and J genes are TRBV7-2 and TRBJ2-5, with D unresolved. V lost 3 bases, J lost 6 bases, and 11 bases lay in between. CDR3 size: 13 residues. In germline, CDR1 is SGHTA, CDR2 FQGNSA. For the CDR3, the DNA is TGTGCCAGCAGCTTTAGTGATCAAAAGACCCAGTACTTC. Residues: CASSFSDQKTQYF.

The chain carries TRBV12-3 or TRBV12-4 and TRBJ1-2; no firm D call. The CDR3 loop spans 13 amino acids. V lost 1 base to trimming and J lost 4 bases, with 7 bases between them. The CDR3 sequence: CASSLEAGYGYTF. The CDR3 coding sequence is TGTGCCAGCAGTTTAGAGGCGGGCTATGGCTACACCTTC.

V usage is TRBV6-5 and J usage is TRBJ2-2; a possible D gene is TRBD1 (5 bases). This CDR3 contains 15 residues. V lost 6 bases, J lost 0 bases, and 11 bases lay in between. CDR1 MNHEY and CDR2 SVGAGI come from the germline V gene. The CDR3 region is CASSGHLPNTGELFF. The CDR3 DNA is TGTGCCAGCAGCGGACACCTACCGAACACCGGGGAGCTGTTTTTT.

The chain links TRBV11-3 to TRBJ2-7; 10 positions agree with TRBD1. V gave up 5 bases and J gave up 3 bases; unmatched junction bases: 7. From germline, CDR1 is SGHNT and CDR2 YENEEA. This CDR3 has 15 amino acids. The CDR3 nucleotides read TGTGCCAGCAGCCCGGAGACAGGGGGCAGCTACGAGCAGTACGTC. It encodes CASSPETGGSYEQYV.

On this clone: One end of the junction fails to match germline, which may point to a read error. The chain carries TRBV9 and TRBJ1-1; D unclear. CDR1 and CDR2 from the germline V gene are SGDLS and YYNGEE. CDR3 length equals 15 residues. CDR3 loop: CASTVDAQPVTEAFF. CDR3 DNA sequence: TGTGCCAGCACCGTAGACGCACAGCCAGTAACTGAAGCTTTCTTT.

V is TRBV29-1 and J is TRBJ2-3; 7 bases are shared with TRBD1. Germline CDR1 is SQVTM and CDR2 is ANQGSEA. V gave up 6 bases and J gave up 0 bases; unmatched junction bases: 9. The CDR3 is 15 amino acids. The CDR3 DNA sequence: TGCAGCGTGCGCGCCGGGACAGCTAGCACAGATACGCAGTATTTT. Its translation: CSVRAGTASTDTQYF.

J is TRBJ1-2 and V is TRBV7-8; D might be TRBD1 (5 bases). Trimming took 0 bases from V and 2 from J, leaving 13 bases between them. CDR1 SGHVS and CDR2 FQNEAQ come from the germline V gene. The CDR3 loop spans 16 amino acids. The DNA of the CDR3 is TGTGCCAGCAGCTTAGCTTACAGGACCAACAACTATGGCTACACCTTC. Protein sequence: CASSLAYRTNNYGYTF.

The rearrangement links TRBV5-6 to TRBJ2-5, with 12 nucleotides matching TRBD2. The CDR3 sequence is 16 residues long. J was trimmed by 2 bases and V by 5 bases; bases with no gene match: 7. CDR1 SGHDT and CDR2 YYEEEE come from the germline V gene. CDR3 sequence: CASSPGLAGKQETQYF. The CDR3 DNA reads as TGTGCCAGCAGTCCCGGACTAGCGGGGAAACAAGAGACCCAGTACTTC.

The chain links TRBV18 to TRBJ1-2, with D hard to call. V was clipped by 3 bases and J by 5 bases, with 7 bases between them. The CDR3 is 12 residues long. Germline V gene data show CDR1 as KGHSH and CDR2 as LQKENI. CDR3 bases: TGTGCCAGCTCACCCCCCGGTTATGGCTACACCTTC. Translation: CASSPPGYGYTF. Full variable domain (outside the CDR3, taken from reference TRBV18 and TRBJ1-2): NAGVMQNPRHLVRRRGQEARLRCSPMKGHSHVYWYRQLPEEGLKFMVYLQKENIIDESGMPKERFSAEFPKEGPSILRIQQVVRGDSAAYFCASSPPGYGYTFGSGTRLTVV.

V usage is TRBV24-1 and J usage is TRBJ1-2; the match to TRBD1 covers 8 bases. The CDR3 runs 14 residues. CDR1 is KGHDR, CDR2 SFDVKD, per germline. J gave up 9 bases and V 4 bases, and 9 bases lay outside the gene matches. CDR3 nucleotides: TGTGCCACCAGTGACCCGGGGACAGGAGTGAGCTACACCTTC. Translation gives CATSDPGTGVSYTF.

The gene calls are TRBV30 and TRBJ1-2; tentative D call: TRBD1 (5 bases). The CDR3 totals 11 residues. V was trimmed by 3 bases and J by 6 bases, leaving 8 bases between them. Germline lookup yields CDR1 GTSNPN and CDR2 SVGIG (reference sequence). The CDR3 loop is CAWSRGDGYTF. CDR3 bases: TGTGCCTGGAGCCGGGGGGATGGCTACACCTTC.

V is TRBV14 and J is TRBJ1-1; 8 bases fit TRBD1. The germline V gene encodes CDR1 SGHDN and CDR2 FVKESK. This CDR3 region has 15 residues. V lost 2 bases and J lost 1; bases outside the gene matches: 3. CDR3 sequence (DNA): TGTGCCAGCAGCCAATACAGGGGGTGGAACACTGAAGCTTTCTTT. Residues: CASSQYRGWNTEAFF. Complete variable domain (other parts from reference TRBV14 and TRBJ1-1): EAGVTQFPSHSVIEKGQTVTLRCDPISGHDNLYWYRRVMGKEIKFLLHFVKESKQDESGMPNNRFLAERTGGTYSTLKVQPAELEDSGVYFCASSQYRGWNTEAFFGQGTRLTVV.